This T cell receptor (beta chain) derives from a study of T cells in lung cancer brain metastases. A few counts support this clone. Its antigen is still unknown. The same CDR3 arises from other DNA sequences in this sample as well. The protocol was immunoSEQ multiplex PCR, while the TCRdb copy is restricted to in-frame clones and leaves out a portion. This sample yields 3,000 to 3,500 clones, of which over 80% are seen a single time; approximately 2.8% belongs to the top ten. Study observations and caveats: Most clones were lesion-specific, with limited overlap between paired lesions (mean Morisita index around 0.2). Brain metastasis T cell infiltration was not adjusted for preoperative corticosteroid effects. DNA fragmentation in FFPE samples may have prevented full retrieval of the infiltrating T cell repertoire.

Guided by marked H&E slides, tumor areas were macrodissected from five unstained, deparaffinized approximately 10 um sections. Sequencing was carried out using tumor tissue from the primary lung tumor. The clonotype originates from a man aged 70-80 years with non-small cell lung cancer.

This CDR3 reads CASSSDSYEQYF. The DNA for the CDR3 is TGCGCCAGCAGCTCCGACTCCTACGAGCAGTACTTC. The chain employs TRBV5-1 and TRBJ2-7; no definite D call. V was cut by 3 bases and J by 0 bases, with 4 bases left in between. This CDR3 has 12 residues. Germline assignment: CDR1 SGHRS and CDR2 YFSETQ.